This TCR beta chain derives from a study of T cell responses to AZD1222 COVID-19 vaccine. Here immunoSEQ multiplex PCR was the method, and the copy in TCRdb shows in-frame clones only, minus some. The sample includes 90,000 to 150,000 clones, around 88% seen only once; the top ten take 7.1%. The sample holds one count of this clone. Its antigen is currently unknown. Trimming took off 5 bases at V and 1 base at J, with 8 bases between the two ends. The CDR3 loop spans 13 amino acids. Broader study findings: Of the AZD1222 recipients, only five to seven were seropositive at baseline. Donors skewed white British and female; clonal diversity was possibly underestimated. The breadth and depth of Spike-specific TCRs increased once two AZD1222 doses had been given.

The source of this sequence is an adult who received the AZD1222 COVID-19 vaccine. Sequencing was performed on peripheral blood, taken 28 days after the second AZD1222 dose. The chain has TRBV12-3 or TRBV12-4 and TRBJ1-1; the D gene is possibly TRBD1 (5 bases). The chain's CDR3 is CASSGGANTEAFF. CDR3 in DNA: TGTGCCAGCAGTGGTGGGGCGAACACTGAAGCTTTCTTT.